A selection of T cell receptor beta chains follows, all from one sample in a study of control samples from healthy donors and cancer patients. The method was immunoSEQ multiplex PCR; TCRdb's version includes in-frame clones alone and lacks a portion of them. The sample lists about 170,000 clones, 85% to 90% occurring once. What was sequenced was blood. These receptors originate from a man aged 25 to 40 in good health. Each CDR3 is given with its conserved first and last residue.

>TRBJ2-3|TRBV28
CASRPTSVGTDTQYF
>TRBJ2-7|TRBV2
CASSEGESYEQYF
>TRBJ2-3|TRBV11-2
CASNPTGGKSDTQYF
>TRBJ2-6|TRBV30
CAWSLWGASGANVLTF
>TRBJ1-5|TRBV18
CASSQDSLSNQPQHF
>TRBJ2-5|TRBV7-9
CASARGQETQYF
>TRBJ2-7|TRBV6-2/TRBV6-3
CASSPLFGTLDEQYF
>TRBJ1-2|TRBV30
CATSRNYGYTF
>TRBJ1-5|TRBV18
CASTAGTGGNQPQHF
>TRBJ2-2|TRBV2
CASSARDRQTGELFF
>TRBJ1-5|TRBV2
CASSEGRTRQPQHF
>TRBJ2-5|TRBV11-3
CASSLAAGGPVQTQYF
>TRBJ2-2|TRBV7-3
CASSSYGALGNGELFF
>TRBJ2-5|TRBV5-4
CASSLDFGTNVQETQYF
>TRBJ2-1|TRBV27
CASSKQGSNNEQFF
>TRBJ2-7|TRBV18
CASAGTKGYEQYF
>TRBJ1-3|TRBV10-3
CAIKGTADSGNTIYF
>TRBJ2-2|TRBV3-1/TRBV3-2
CASSHQVLTGELFF
>TRBJ1-5|TRBV15
CATSRDRDSTGAQHF
>TRBJ2-7|TRBV28
CASSLKLAVFF
>TRBJ2-1|TRBV4-2
CASSQDGTSVNEQFF
>TRBJ2-5|TRBV9
CASSTSDRSVQETQYF
>TRBJ2-4|TRBV19
CASTSPTGGNIQYF
>TRBJ2-1|TRBV4-2
CASSPVNSGGGLDEQFF
>TRBJ1-2|TRBV9
CASSKTGIGYGYTF
>TRBJ1-2|TRBV6-5
CASSYYRGEDGYTF
>TRBJ2-1|TRBV6-5
CASRRSASSYNEQFF
>TRBJ2-7|TRBV7-9
CASSLARGGDSYEQYF
>TRBJ1-1|TRBV2
CASSRDRVITEAFF
>TRBJ1-4|TRBV19
CATRPLGTGSEKLFF
>TRBJ2-1|TRBV3-1/TRBV3-2
CASSASGVSYNEQFF
>TRBJ1-2|TRBV6-6
CASSPRAQSYGYTF
>TRBJ2-2|TRBV6-2/TRBV6-3
CASSSLTGELFF
>TRBJ1-5|TRBV18
CASSVGVNGQPQHF
>TRBJ2-2|TRBV19
CASSIARGLSQPGELFF
>TRBJ1-4|TRBV29-1
CSVGQPGEKLFF
>TRBJ2-6|TRBV5-1
CASSPQGIGGANVLTF
>TRBJ2-7|TRBV9
CASSLTTGDHEQYF
>TRBJ2-4|TRBV28
CASTPWVAKNIQYF
>TRBJ2-3|TRBV2
CASSDGLAPDTQYF
>TRBJ1-2|TRBV15
CATSRAQADGYTF
>TRBJ1-3|TRBV3-1/TRBV3-2
CASSQGRTVVNTIYF
>TRBJ1-5|TRBV5-6
CASGLRRGLGQPQHF
>TRBJ1-4|TRBV7-9
CASSTGGGEKLFF
>TRBJ1-6|TRBV6-6
CASTRHSSLHF
>TRBJ2-1|TRBV4-1
CASSPTVLATSYNEQFF
>TRBJ1-1|TRBV11-1
CASSLSRVTFF
>TRBJ2-1|TRBV7-9
CASSPQGLSYNEQFF
>TRBJ1-4|TRBV6-6
CASSRPRTAQNEKLFF
>TRBJ1-6|TRBV19
CASSIESSYNSPLHF
>TRBJ2-7|TRBV28
CASMRGSPYEQYF
>TRBJ1-4|TRBV4-2
CASSQVKSPRGDEKLFF